Reported below is one TCR beta chain. CDR3 length: 11 residues. V was pared by 3 bases and J by 8 bases, with 4 bases between. The germline gives CDR1 MNHEY, CDR2 SMNVEV (reference sequence). This sample was included in a study of blood T cell repertoires in COVID-19. Study as a whole: Collection of acute and convalescent COVID-19 samples took place in the United States, Italy and Spain. PBMCs, B-cell-depleted T cells, or T cells were the source of the cDNA or gDNA that made up the material.

Libraries were prepared by immunoSEQ multiplex PCR; TCRdb keeps only in-frame clonotypes and omits some of them. The table has 250,000 to 350,000 clones, approximately 88% seen once. The chain couples TRBV27 to TRBJ2-2; no clear D. The sequenced material came from peripheral blood. The TCR was taken from a young woman who had recovered from COVID-19. The CDR3 DNA sequence: TGTGCCAGCAGTTTCCTTGGGGAGCTGTTTTTT. Its translation: CASSFLGELFF.